Below, one T cell receptor beta chain is given with its context. Antigen: not known. TCR libraries were built from approximately 490 ng of total RNA by linear amplification. MiXCR was run by TCRdb on the reads, yielding one entry per CDR3 protein. The repertoire consists of about 180,000 distinct CDR3 sequences, with around 70% occurring once and the leading ten covering 2% to 2.5%. Naive T cells were sorted: CD4+CD8-CD45RO-CD45RA+ for CD4+, CD8+CD4-CD45RA+CD27bright for CD8+. The sample is drawn from a study of healthy donors' naive CD4 and CD8 T cells. Study outcomes and limitations: Negatively charged CDR3s marked CD8+ lineage; positively charged CDR3s marked CD4+ lineage.

This TCR came from a pool of human donors in good health; the sample pools cells from several healthy donors. Sequencing was carried out using naive CD4+ and CD8+ T cells sorted from blood, pooled from several donors.

The CDR3 DNA reads as TGCAGCGTCACGGCCGGGATCTCGGAGCAGTACTTC. This encodes CSVTAGISEQYF. The chain has TRBV29-1 and TRBJ2-7, with D perhaps matching TRBD2 (5 bases). The germline V gene encodes CDR1 SQVTM and CDR2 ANQGSEA. The CDR3 is 12 residues long. Trimming stripped 6 bases from V and 7 bases from J, with 16 bases between.